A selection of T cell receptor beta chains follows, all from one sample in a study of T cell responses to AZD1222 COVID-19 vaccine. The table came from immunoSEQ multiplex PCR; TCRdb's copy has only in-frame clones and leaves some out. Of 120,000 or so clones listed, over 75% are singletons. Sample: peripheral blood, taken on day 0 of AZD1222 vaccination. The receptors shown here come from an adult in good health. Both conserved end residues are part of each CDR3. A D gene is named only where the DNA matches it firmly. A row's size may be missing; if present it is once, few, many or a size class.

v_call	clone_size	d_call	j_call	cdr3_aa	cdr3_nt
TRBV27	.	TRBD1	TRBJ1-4	CASSSYSTGFNEKLFF	TGTGCCAGCAGTTCGTACTCGACAGGGTTTAATGAAAAACTGTTTTTT
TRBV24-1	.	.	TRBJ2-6	CATGYSGANVLTF	TGTGCCACCGGATACTCTGGGGCCAACGTCCTGACTTTC
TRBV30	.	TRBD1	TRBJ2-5	CAWSGGTGGETQYF	TGTGCCTGGAGCGGCGGGACAGGGGGAGAGACCCAGTACTTC
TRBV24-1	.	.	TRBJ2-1	CATSDFSNEQFF	TGTGCCACCAGTGATTTTTCAAATGAGCAGTTCTTC
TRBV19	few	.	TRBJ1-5	CASIGLDQPQHF	TGTGCCAGTATTGGTCTGGATCAGCCCCAGCATTTT
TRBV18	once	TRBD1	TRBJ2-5	CASLGQGIETQYF	TGTGCCAGCCTCGGACAGGGGATAGAGACCCAGTACTTC
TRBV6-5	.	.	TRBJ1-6	CASSYSKGHRSSPLHF	TGTGCCAGCAGTTACTCGAAAGGACACCGAAGTAGCCCCCTCCACTTT
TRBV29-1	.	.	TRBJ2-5	CSVETRWAQYF	TGCAGCGTTGAGACCCGATGGGCCCAGTACTTC
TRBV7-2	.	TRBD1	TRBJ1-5	CASSPRGNRGSNQPQHF	TGTGCCAGCAGCCCTCGCGGAAACAGGGGTAGCAATCAGCCCCAGCATTTT
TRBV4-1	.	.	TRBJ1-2	CASSPQLRDGYTF	TGCGCCAGCAGCCCCCAGTTGCGGGATGGCTACACCTTC
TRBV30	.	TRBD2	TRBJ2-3	CAWSSLLAGGWDTQYF	TGTGCCTGGAGCAGCCTGCTAGCGGGGGGGTGGGATACGCAGTATTTT
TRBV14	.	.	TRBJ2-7	CASSQLVTDSYEQYF	TGTGCCAGCAGCCAACTCGTCACGGACTCCTACGAGCAGTACTTC
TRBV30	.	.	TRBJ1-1	CAWIRLSGDTEAFF	TGTGCCTGGATAAGACTCTCTGGGGATACTGAAGCTTTCTTT
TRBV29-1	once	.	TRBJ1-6	CSVRGNYNSPLHF	TGCAGCGTCAGGGGAAACTATAATTCACCCCTCCACTTT
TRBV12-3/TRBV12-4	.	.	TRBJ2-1	CASSPRFNEQFF	TGTGCCAGCAGTCCGCGGTTTAATGAGCAGTTCTTC
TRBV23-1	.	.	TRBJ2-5	CASSQSNREQETQYF	TGCGCCAGCAGTCAATCGAACAGAGAACAAGAGACCCAGTACTTC
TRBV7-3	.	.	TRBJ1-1	CASSRTGNTEAFF	TGTGCCAGCAGCAGGACGGGGAACACTGAAGCTTTCTTT
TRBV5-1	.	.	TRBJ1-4	CASSLELGEKLFF	TGCGCCAGCAGCTTGGAGTTAGGGGAAAAACTGTTTTTT
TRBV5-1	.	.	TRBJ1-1	CASSLATGNTEAFF	TGCGCCAGCAGCTTGGCCACGGGTAACACTGAAGCTTTCTTT
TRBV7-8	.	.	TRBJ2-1	CASSRPSFAGTKTYNEQFF	TGTGCCAGCAGCCGTCCCAGCTTTGCGGGCACCAAAACCTACAATGAGCAGTTCTTC
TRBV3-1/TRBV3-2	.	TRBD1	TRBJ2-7	CASSHNWDRDNEQYF	TGTGCCAGCAGCCATAATTGGGACAGGGACAACGAGCAGTACTTC
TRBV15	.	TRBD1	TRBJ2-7	CATSRGGAGGTYEQYF	TGTGCCACCAGCAGAGGAGGGGCAGGGGGTACCTACGAGCAGTACTTC
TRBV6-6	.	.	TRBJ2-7	CASSSNDAYGEQYF	TGTGCCAGCAGCTCTAACGACGCCTACGGGGAGCAGTACTTC
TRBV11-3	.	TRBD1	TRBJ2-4	CASSSGGTGVAKNIQYF	TGTGCCAGCAGCTCCGGGGGGACAGGGGTAGCCAAAAACATTCAGTACTTC
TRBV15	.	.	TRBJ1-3	CATSRDRGSGNTIYF	TGTGCCACCAGCAGAGATCGTGGCTCTGGAAACACCATATATTTT
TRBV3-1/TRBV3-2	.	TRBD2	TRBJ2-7	CASSQFSGFSYEQYF	TGTGCCAGCAGCCAATTTAGCGGGTTCTCCTACGAGCAGTACTTC
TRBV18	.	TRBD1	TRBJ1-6	CASSPRPGQGNSPLHF	TGTGCCAGCTCACCGAGACCGGGACAGGGCAATTCACCCCTCCACTTT
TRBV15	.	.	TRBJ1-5	CATSRNSNQPQHF	TGTGCCACCAGCAGAAATAGCAATCAGCCCCAGCATTTT
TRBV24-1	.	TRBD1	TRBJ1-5	CATSPSERDSDSNQPQHF	TGTGCCACCAGTCCTTCCGAAAGGGACAGTGATAGCAATCAGCCCCAGCATTTT
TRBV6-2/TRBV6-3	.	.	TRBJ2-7	CASSPRRTDSYEQYF	TGTGCCAGCAGTCCCCGGCGGACCGATTCCTACGAGCAGTACTTC
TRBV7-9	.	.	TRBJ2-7	CASSLWGGEVGEQYF	TGTGCCAGCAGCTTGTGGGGTGGGGAAGTGGGGGAGCAGTACTTC
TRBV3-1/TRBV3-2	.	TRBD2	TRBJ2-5	CASSQVNGRPMSLETQYF	TGTGCCAGCAGCCAAGTGAACGGGAGGCCCATGTCCCTCGAGACCCAGTACTTC
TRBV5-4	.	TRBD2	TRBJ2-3	CASSTPRERTDTQYF	TGTGCCAGCTCGACCCCGCGGGAGAGGACAGATACGCAGTATTTT
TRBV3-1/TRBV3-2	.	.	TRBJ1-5	CASSLTLGSNQPQHF	TGTGCCAGCAGCCTCACCTTAGGGAGCAATCAGCCCCAGCATTTT
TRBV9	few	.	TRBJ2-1	CASSGAGVDEQFF	TGTGCCAGCAGCGGGGCAGGGGTCGATGAGCAGTTCTTC
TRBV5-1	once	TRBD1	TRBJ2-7	CASSLLQGALNEQYF	TGCGCCAGCAGTCTTTTGCAGGGGGCGTTGAACGAGCAGTACTTC
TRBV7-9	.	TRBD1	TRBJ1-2	CASSLLGQGEVYTF	TGTGCCAGCAGCTTACTCGGACAGGGTGAGGTCTACACCTTC
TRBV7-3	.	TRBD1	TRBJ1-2	CASSVNAPDRENYGYTF	TGTGCCAGCAGCGTTAACGCCCCGGACAGGGAAAACTATGGCTACACCTTC
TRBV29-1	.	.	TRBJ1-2	CSVDDPIGCYTF	TGCAGCGTTGATGATCCAATCGGGTGCTACACCTTC
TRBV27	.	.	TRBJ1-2	CASSYTLGSYGYTF	TGTGCCAGCAGTTATACCCTTGGGTCTTATGGCTACACCTTC
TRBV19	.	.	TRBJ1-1	CASSIKTGRAEAFF	TGTGCCAGTAGTATTAAAACAGGGAGGGCTGAAGCTTTCTTT
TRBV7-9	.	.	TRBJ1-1	CASSFGGMNTEAFF	TGTGCCAGCAGCTTTGGGGGTATGAACACTGAAGCTTTCTTT
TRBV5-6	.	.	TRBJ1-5	CASSLLASGQPQHF	TGTGCCAGCAGCTTGCTCGCTTCAGGGCAGCCCCAGCATTTT
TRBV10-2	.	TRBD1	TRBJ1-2	CASRATGLNYGYTF	TGCGCCAGCAGGGCGACAGGGCTTAACTATGGCTACACCTTC
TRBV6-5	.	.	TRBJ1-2	CASSYLSRGTYGYTF	TGTGCCAGCAGTTACTTGTCCCGCGGGACCTATGGCTACACCTTC
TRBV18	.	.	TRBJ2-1	CASSPGLGSYNEQFF	TGTGCCAGCTCACCGGGACTGGGCTCCTACAATGAGCAGTTCTTC
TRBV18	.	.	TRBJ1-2	CASSPGQGTGYTF	TGTGCCAGCTCACCGGGACAAGGTACTGGCTACACCTTC
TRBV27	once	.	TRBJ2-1	CASSFRGYNEQFF	TGTGCCAGCAGTTTCCGGGGCTACAATGAGCAGTTCTTC
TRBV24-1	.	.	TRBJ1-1	CATTSGTEAFF	TGTGCCACCACTAGTGGAACTGAAGCTTTCTTT
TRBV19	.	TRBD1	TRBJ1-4	CASSLGTGSARNEKLFF	TGTGCCAGTAGTTTGGGGACAGGCAGTGCAAGGAACGAAAAACTGTTTTTT
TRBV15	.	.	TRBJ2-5	CATSRGRFLETQYF	TGTGCCACCAGCAGAGGGCGGTTCTTGGAGACCCAGTACTTC
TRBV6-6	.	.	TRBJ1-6	CASSLAGRGSPLHF	TGTGCCAGCAGTCTGGCAGGGAGGGGTTCACCCCTCCACTTT
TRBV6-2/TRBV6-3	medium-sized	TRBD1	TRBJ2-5	CASSSGTGAVETQYF	TGTGCCAGCAGTTCCGGGACAGGGGCAGTGGAGACCCAGTACTTC
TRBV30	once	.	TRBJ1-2	CAWSDVPYGYTF	TGTGCCTGGAGCGACGTCCCCTATGGCTACACCTTC
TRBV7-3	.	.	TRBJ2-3	CASSFGVRTDTQYF	TGTGCCAGCAGCTTTGGGGTTCGCACAGATACGCAGTATTTT